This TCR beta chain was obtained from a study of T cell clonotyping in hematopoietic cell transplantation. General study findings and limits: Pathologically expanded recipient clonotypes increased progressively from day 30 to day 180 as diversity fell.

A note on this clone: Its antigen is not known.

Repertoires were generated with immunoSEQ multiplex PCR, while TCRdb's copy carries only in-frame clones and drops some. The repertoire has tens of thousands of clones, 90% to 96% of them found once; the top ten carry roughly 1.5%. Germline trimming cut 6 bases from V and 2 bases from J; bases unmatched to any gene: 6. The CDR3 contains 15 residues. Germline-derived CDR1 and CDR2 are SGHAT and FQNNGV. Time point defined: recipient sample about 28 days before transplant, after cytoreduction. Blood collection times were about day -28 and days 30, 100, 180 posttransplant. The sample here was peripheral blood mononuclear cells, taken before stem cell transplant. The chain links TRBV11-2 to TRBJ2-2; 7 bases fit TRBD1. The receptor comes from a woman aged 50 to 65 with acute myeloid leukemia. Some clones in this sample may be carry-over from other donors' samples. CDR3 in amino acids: CASRNRGQNTGELFF. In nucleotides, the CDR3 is TGTGCCAGCAGAAACAGGGGTCAAAACACCGGGGAGCTGTTTTTT.